These 21 T cell receptor beta chains came from one sample sequenced in a study of OX40 agonist ivuxolimab in advanced cancers. The table came from immunoSEQ multiplex PCR; TCRdb's copy has only in-frame clones and leaves some out. The table includes approximately 100,000 clones, just over 90% detected once. The source was CD4+ or CD8+ T cells sorted from blood, collected in a trial of the OX40 agonist ivuxolimab. Source of these receptors: an adult with an advanced solid tumor such as melanoma, head and neck, liver or kidney cancer.

The CDR3 is CSVVVGGDEQYF. Written as DNA, the CDR3 is TGCAGCGTTGTGGTAGGGGGGGACGAGCAGTACTTC. The J gene is TRBJ2-7, the V gene TRBV29-1, with D perhaps matching TRBD2 (7 bases). Trimming pared 4 bases from V and 5 bases from J, leaving 12 bases between. The CDR3 totals 12 residues. CDR1 is SQVTM, CDR2 ANQGSEA, per germline.

V is TRBV6-5 and J is TRBJ1-2; perhaps TRBD1 as D (5 bases). This CDR3 has 15 residues. V lost 5 bases, J lost 0 bases, and 13 bases lay in between. Germline V gene lookup returns CDR1 MNHEY and CDR2 SVGAGI. CDR3 loop: CASSHNRKANYGYTF. The CDR3 coding sequence is TGTGCCAGCAGTCACAACAGGAAAGCTAACTATGGCTACACCTTC.

This chain uses TRBV10-2 with TRBJ1-1; tentative D call: TRBD1 (5 bases). The length of the CDR3 is 13 residues. Trimming took 2 bases from V and 6 from J, leaving 10 bases between them. Germline V CDR1 and CDR2: WSHSY, SAAADI. In DNA, the CDR3 is TGCGCCAGCAGTGAGATTGGGGACTCTGAAGCTTTCTTT. Protein product: CASSEIGDSEAFF.

The chain combines TRBV5-6 with TRBJ1-5, with 10 nucleotides matching TRBD1. The CDR3 has 16 amino acids. The V and J ends lost 0 bases and 7 bases, in that order; junction bases with no gene match: 7. The V gene's germline CDR1 is SGHDT and CDR2 YYEEEE. This CDR3 reads CASSLGATGGSQPQHF. For the CDR3, the DNA is TGTGCCAGCAGCTTGGGGGCGACAGGGGGCAGCCAGCCCCAGCATTTT.

This chain links TRBV28 with TRBJ2-2, with TRBD1 as a possible D gene (6 bases). Trimming stripped 8 bases from V and 4 bases from J, with 17 bases between. CDR3 length: 15 amino acids. The germline V gene has CDR1 MDHEN and CDR2 SYDVKM. The DNA for the CDR3 is TGTGCCAGCCGGTACGGGACAACGAGCACCGGGGAGCTGTTTTTT. Its protein is CASRYGTTSTGELFF. The complete variable domain, with remaining parts taken from reference TRBV28 and TRBJ2-2, reads DVKVTQSSRYLVKRTGEKVFLECVQDMDHENMFWYRQDPGLGLRLIYFSYDVKMKEKGDIPEGYSVSREKKERFSLILESASTNQTSMYLCASRYGTTSTGELFFGEGSRLTVL.

This chain links TRBV7-3 with TRBJ1-5; 7 nucleotides align to TRBD1. J was trimmed by 4 bases and V by 5 bases; bases with no gene match: 2. This CDR3 region has 13 residues. From germline, CDR1 is SGHTA and CDR2 FQGTGA. The CDR3 nucleotides read TGTGCCAGCAGCGGGGACAGAAATCAGCCCCAGCATTTT. Protein sequence: CASSGDRNQPQHF.

This chain joins TRBV11-2 and TRBJ2-5; 8 bases are a match to TRBD1. The CDR3 sequence is 16 residues long. The germline V gene has CDR1 SGHAT and CDR2 FQNNGV. The V segment lost 4 bases and the J segment 1 base; nucleotides outside the gene matches: 8. The CDR3 DNA sequence: TGTGCCAGCAGCTGGGAGGCCGGGACAGGCCAAGAGACCCAGTACTTC. This gives the protein CASSWEAGTGQETQYF.

The chain joins TRBV11-1 to TRBJ2-1; D is perhaps TRBD2 (6 bases). Trimming left V 1 base short and J 9 bases short, with 16 bases between. CDR3 length: 15 amino acids. Germline-derived CDR1 and CDR2 are SGHAT and FQDESV (reference sequence). CDR3 loop: CASSLGGTGVGEQFF. The CDR3 region has the DNA TGTGCCAGCAGCTTAGGCGGGACCGGGGTGGGTGAGCAGTTCTTC.

V and J are TRBV7-2 and TRBJ2-2; tentative D call: TRBD2 (6 bases). Trimming took off 3 bases at V and 6 bases at J, with 11 bases between the two ends. This CDR3 spans 14 amino acids. Germline lookup yields CDR1 SGHTA and CDR2 FQGNSA. As DNA, the CDR3 is TGTGCCAGCAGCTTGGGGGGATCCCCCGGGGAGCTGTTTTTT. It specifies CASSLGGSPGELFF. Full variable domain (remainder filled in from reference TRBV7-2 and TRBJ2-2): GAGVSQSPSNKVTEKGKDVELRCDPISGHTALYWYRQSLGQGLEFLIYFQGNSAPDKSGLPSDRFSAERTGGSVSTLTIQRTQQEDSAVYLCASSLGGSPGELFFGEGSRLTVL.

V gene TRBV21-1 combines with J gene TRBJ2-3; TRBD2 reflects the table's D call only, with no check against the DNA. TRBV21-1 is termed a pseudogene. The CDR3 extends over 17 amino acids. The CDR3 DNA follows: TGTGCCAGCAGCAAAGGCCTCGCCGGGAGCCAAAAGGATACGCAGTATTTT. Its translation is CASSKGLAGSQKDTQYF.

The chain recombines TRBV19 with TRBJ2-7; 9 positions match TRBD1. V gave up 2 bases and J gave up 9 bases; unmatched junction bases: 5. This CDR3 is 13 amino acids long. Per the germline V gene, CDR1 is LNHDA and CDR2 is SQIVND (reference sequence). The DNA of the CDR3 is TGTGCCAGTAGTATAACAGGGGGCGGAGTGCAGTACTTC. It encodes CASSITGGGVQYF.

The V call is TRBV6-6, the J call TRBJ1-1; the match to TRBD1 covers 8 bases. The CDR3 is 13 residues long. V shed 5 bases, J shed 3 bases, and the junction held 2 bases outside the gene matches. Per germline, CDR1 MNHNY and CDR2 SVGAGI (reference sequence). The CDR3 protein is CASSQGAYTEAFF. The CDR3 DNA reads as TGTGCCAGCAGTCAGGGGGCCTACACTGAAGCTTTCTTT.

The V and J genes are TRBV9 and TRBJ2-7, with 7 nucleotides matching TRBD2. Trimming took 0 bases from V and 2 from J; bases not matched to a gene: 5. There are 15 residues in the CDR3. CDR1 SGDLS and CDR2 YYNGEE come from the germline V gene. The CDR3 protein is CASSVGVAGTYEQYF. Here the CDR3 DNA reads TGTGCCAGCAGCGTAGGGGTAGCGGGCACCTACGAGCAGTACTTC.

The chain combines TRBV15 with TRBJ2-5; TRBD2 matches 13 bases. Germline V gene data show CDR1 as LNHNV and CDR2 as YYDKDF (reference sequence). The CDR3 is 17 amino acids. Trimming removed 4 bases from V and 5 bases from J; junction bases left unmatched: 10. CDR3 coding DNA: TGTGCCACCAGCACAAAGGCCATGGGACTAGCGGGGGAGACCCAGTACTTC. This gives the protein CATSTKAMGLAGETQYF.

V gene TRBV11-2 combines with J gene TRBJ2-2; possibly TRBD2 for D (5 bases). This CDR3 contains 14 residues. Germline V gene data show CDR1 as SGHAT and CDR2 as FQNNGV. Trimming took 2 bases from V and 12 from J, leaving 16 bases between them. In DNA form, the CDR3 reads TGTGCCAGCAGCTTATTCGGAGGATCGTTGAAGCTGTTTTTT. Translated, it gives CASSLFGGSLKLFF.

The V call is TRBV4-1, the J call TRBJ2-7; D possibly corresponds to TRBD1 (6 bases). Germline V gene sequence: CDR1 MGHRA, CDR2 YSYEKL. The CDR3 spans 14 residues. Trimming cost V 1 base and J 3 bases, with 10 bases left between them. The CDR3 nucleotides are TGCGCCAGCAGCCAAGCAGTCAGGGGCTACGAGCAGTACTTC. Its translation: CASSQAVRGYEQYF.

The chain uses TRBV15 and TRBJ2-1; D uncertain. Trimming cost V 1 base and J 8 bases, with 12 bases left between them. The CDR3 spans 14 residues. The germline CDR1 and CDR2 sequences are LNHNV and YYDKDF (reference sequence). CDR3: CATSRGLGFDEQFF. For the CDR3, the DNA is TGTGCCACCAGCAGAGGTTTGGGGTTCGATGAGCAGTTCTTC.

The rearrangement joins TRBV18 to TRBJ2-7; D is possibly TRBD1 (6 bases). Per germline, CDR1 KGHSH and CDR2 LQKENI. The CDR3 is made up of 15 amino acids. Trimming took off 1 base at V and 4 bases at J, with 14 bases between the two ends. In DNA, the CDR3 is TGTGCCAGCTCACCACGGGGGCAGGGGCAGTACGAGCAGTACTTC. It yields the protein CASSPRGQGQYEQYF.

This clone appeared a few times. The chain employs TRBV7-9 and TRBJ1-3; D not certain. Looked up from germline, CDR1 is SEHNR and CDR2 is FQNEAQ (reference sequence). Between the trimmed V and J ends, which lost 5 bases and 0 bases, there was a span of 8 bases. The CDR3 contains 14 residues. The chain's CDR3 is CASSPTGSGNTIYF. The CDR3 DNA reads TGTGCCAGCAGCCCGACGGGCTCTGGAAACACCATATATTTT.

The chain couples TRBV7-2 to TRBJ2-5, with D unresolved. This CDR3 is 14 amino acids long. The ends were cut back, 1 base at V and 2 bases at J, with 8 bases in the middle. Germline lookup yields CDR1 SGHTA and CDR2 FQGNSA. In DNA, the CDR3 is TGTGCCAGCAGCTTAGACACCTTTCAAGAGACCCAGTACTTC. Protein product: CASSLDTFQETQYF.

V gene TRBV6-6 combines with J gene TRBJ1-5; D unresolved. V lost 5 bases and J 5 bases, leaving 13 bases between the germline ends. This CDR3 region has 14 residues. Germline CDR1 and CDR2: MNHNY and SVGAGI (reference sequence). Here the CDR3 DNA reads TGTGCCAGCAGTCTCTCCACAGCGGATCAGCCCCAGCATTTT. The encoded protein is CASSLSTADQPQHF.